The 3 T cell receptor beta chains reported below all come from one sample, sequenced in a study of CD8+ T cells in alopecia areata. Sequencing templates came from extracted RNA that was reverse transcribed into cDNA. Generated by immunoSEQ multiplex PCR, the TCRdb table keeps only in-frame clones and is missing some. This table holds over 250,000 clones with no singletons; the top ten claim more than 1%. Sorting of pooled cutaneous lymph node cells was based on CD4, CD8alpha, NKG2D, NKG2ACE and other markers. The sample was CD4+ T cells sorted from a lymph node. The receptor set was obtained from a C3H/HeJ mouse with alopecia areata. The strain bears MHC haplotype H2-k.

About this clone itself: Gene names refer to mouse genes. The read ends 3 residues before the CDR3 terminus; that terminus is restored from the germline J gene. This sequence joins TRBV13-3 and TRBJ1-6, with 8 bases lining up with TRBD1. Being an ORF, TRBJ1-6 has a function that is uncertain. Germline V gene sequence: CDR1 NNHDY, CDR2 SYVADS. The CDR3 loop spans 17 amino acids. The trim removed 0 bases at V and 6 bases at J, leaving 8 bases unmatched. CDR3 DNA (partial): TGTGCCAGCAGTGATGCGGACAGGGCCCCTCTTAATTCGCCC. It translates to CASSDADRAPLNSP. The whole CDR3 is CASSDADRAPLNSPLYF.

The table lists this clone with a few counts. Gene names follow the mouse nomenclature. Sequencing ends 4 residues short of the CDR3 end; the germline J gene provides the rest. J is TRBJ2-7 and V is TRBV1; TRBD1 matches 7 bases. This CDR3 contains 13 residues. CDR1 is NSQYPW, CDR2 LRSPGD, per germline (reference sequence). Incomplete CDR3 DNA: TGCACCTGCAGTGGAGACAGGGACGAT. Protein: CTCSGDRDD. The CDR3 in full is CTCSGDRDDEQYF.

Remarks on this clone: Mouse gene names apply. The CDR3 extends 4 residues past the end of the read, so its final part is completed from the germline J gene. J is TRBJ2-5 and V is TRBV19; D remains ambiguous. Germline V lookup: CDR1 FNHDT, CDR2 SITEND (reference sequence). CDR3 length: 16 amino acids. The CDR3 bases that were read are TGTGCCAGCAGTATAGTAATATGGAGGGTTCTAGAC. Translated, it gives CASSIVIWRVLD. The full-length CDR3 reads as CASSIVIWRVLDTQYF.